This T cell receptor (beta chain) comes out of a study of T cell changes during pregnancy in multiple sclerosis. The length of the CDR3 is 16 residues. Per germline, CDR1 SGHTA and CDR2 FQGTGA. The V and J ends lost 5 bases and 10 bases, in that order; junction bases with no gene match: 16. Clones were sequenced by immunoSEQ multiplex PCR, and TCRdb holds only the in-frame ones, with some missing. The table includes fewer than 110,000 clones, 85% to 95% detected once. This receptor was identified in a female donor in good health, enrolled as a control in a pregnancy study. The sequencing used peripheral blood, collected in the third trimester of pregnancy. The chain uses TRBV7-3 and TRBJ1-1; 10 positions match TRBD1. DNA of the CDR3: TGTGCCAGCAGCCCATATGGGACAGGGGTAGAGGTGAGAGCTTTCTTT. Encoded protein: CASSPYGTGVEVRAFF.